Below are 22 T cell receptor beta chains sequenced from a single sample in a study of shared clonotypes between healthy human individuals. Measured with immunoSEQ multiplex PCR; TCRdb has only the in-frame clones, and not every one. Here the sample spans about 2.3 million clones, 85% to 95% being singletons. Input material: naive CD4+ T cells from PBMCs. Indicated subset: CD45RA+ positively selected. The source of these receptors is a young man in good health. Some clones in this sample may be carry-over from other donors' samples.

This clone was found a few times. The chain couples TRBV6-5 to TRBJ1-5; 7 nucleotides match TRBD1. Germline-derived CDR1 and CDR2 are MNHEY and SVGAGI. V lost 4 bases, J lost 5 bases, and 2 bases stayed unmatched. The CDR3 has 13 residues. CDR3 nucleotide sequence: TGTGCCAGCAGTTCCGACAGGGATCAGCCCCAGCATTTT. Its protein is CASSSDRDQPQHF.

The chain couples TRBV29-1 to TRBJ1-4; D might be TRBD1 (5 bases). Germline assignment: CDR1 SQVTM and CDR2 ANQGSEA. The germline V and J ends were trimmed by 0 bases and 5 bases, with 7 bases remaining between them. This CDR3 spans 13 amino acids. The CDR3, as DNA: TGCAGCGTTGAAGAGGGGGGGAATGAAAAACTGTTTTTT. It translates to CSVEEGGNEKLFF.

The chain carries TRBV13 and TRBJ2-1, with a weak D call TRBD1 (6 bases). Germline CDR1 reads PRHDT; CDR2 reads FYEKMQ (reference sequence). V was pared by 0 bases and J by 4 bases, with 13 bases between. This CDR3 is built from 16 residues. The CDR3 spells CASSLGLGRGYNEQFF. The DNA of the CDR3 is TGTGCCAGCAGCTTAGGCCTGGGCAGGGGTTACAATGAGCAGTTCTTC.

V gene TRBV5-1 combines with J gene TRBJ2-3, with 9 bases fitting TRBD1. The junction had 4 bases not matched to a gene; V was cut back by 3 bases and J by 2 bases. CDR1 SGHRS and CDR2 YFSETQ come from the germline V gene. The CDR3 spans 15 residues. For the CDR3, the DNA is TGCGCCAGCAGCTCGGGACAGGGTGCCACAGATACGCAGTATTTT. It yields the protein CASSSGQGATDTQYF. The full variable domain, with the rest looked up from reference TRBV5-1 and TRBJ2-3, is KAGVTQTPRYLIKTRGQQVTLSCSPISGHRSVSWYQQTPGQGLQFLFEYFSETQRNKGNFPGRFSGRQFSNSRSEMNVSTLELGDSALYLCASSSGQGATDTQYFGPGTRLTVL.

This clone was detected once. V gene TRBV28 combines with J gene TRBJ2-2; D is undetermined. The CDR3 has 13 amino acids. V was trimmed by 6 bases and J by 1 base, leaving 6 bases between them. Germline V gene sequence: CDR1 MDHEN, CDR2 SYDVKM. CDR3 residues: CASRTVNTGELFF. The CDR3 DNA reads TGTGCCAGCAGGACGGTGAACACCGGGGAGCTGTTTTTT.

The chain is built from TRBV15 and TRBJ2-1; 14 bases line up with TRBD2. With 2 bases clipped from V and 0 bases from J, the junction kept 9 bases outside the gene matches. This CDR3 is 20 amino acids long. Germline V gives CDR1 LNHNV, CDR2 YYDKDF (reference sequence). The CDR3 region has the DNA TGTGCCACCAGCAGACCCGGACTAGCGGGAGGCAGGGGCTCCTACAATGAGCAGTTCTTC. Protein: CATSRPGLAGGRGSYNEQFF.

DNA of the CDR3: TGTGCCAGCAGCTTAGATCTCCCCGGCCTGGAAGCTTTCTTT. It encodes CASSLDLPGLEAFF. The rearrangement links TRBV11-2 to TRBJ1-1; D uncertain. CDR3 size: 14 residues. The germline V gene encodes CDR1 SGHAT and CDR2 FQNNGV. The V gene lost 0 bases and the J gene lost 8 bases, with 13 bases spanning the gap.

The rearrangement links TRBV5-6 to TRBJ2-5, with D perhaps TRBD2 (5 bases). With 4 bases removed from V and 5 bases from J, the gap between germline ends came to 12 bases. Germline CDR1 SGHDT, CDR2 YYEEEE. The CDR3 is made up of 13 amino acids. CDR3 nucleotide sequence: TGTGCCAGCAGCCCCAACGGGATCGAGACCCAGTACTTC. Residues: CASSPNGIETQYF. Filled out from reference TRBV5-6 and TRBJ2-5, the complete variable domain reads DAGVTQSPTHLIKTRGQQVTLRCSPKSGHDTVSWYQQALGQGPQFIFQYYEEEERQRGNFPDRFSGHQFPNYSSELNVNALLLGDSALYLCASSPNGIETQYFGPGTRLLVL.

The V call is TRBV2, the J call TRBJ1-1, with D perhaps matching TRBD1 (5 bases). Germline V gene lookup returns CDR1 SNHLY and CDR2 FYNNEI. Trimming left V 3 bases short and J 10 bases short, with 18 bases between. The CDR3 is made up of 14 amino acids. The DNA of the CDR3 is TGTGCCAGCAGTGATCGGGGCAGGGCCAATGTAGCTTTCTTT. Residues: CASSDRGRANVAFF.

The rearrangement uses TRBV19 and TRBJ2-5; 9 bases are shared with TRBD2. The ends lost 3 bases at V and 5 bases at J; junction bases unmatched: 10. The CDR3 is 16 amino acids. The germline gives CDR1 LNHDA, CDR2 SQIVND (reference sequence). DNA of the CDR3: TGTGCCAGTAGTATCGTCGGTAGCGGGAGAGGCGAGACCCAGTACTTC. Translating gives CASSIVGSGRGETQYF. Variable domain in full (rest from reference TRBV19 and TRBJ2-5): DGGITQSPKYLFRKEGQNVTLSCEQNLNHDAMYWYRQDPGQGLRLIYYSQIVNDFQKGDIAEGYSVSREKKESFPLTVTSAQKNPTAFYLCASSIVGSGRGETQYFGPGTRLLVL.

The gene calls are TRBV5-4 and TRBJ2-7; D is perhaps TRBD1 (5 bases). CDR1 is SGHNT, CDR2 YYREEE, per germline (reference sequence). V was cut by 0 bases and J by 6 bases, with 13 bases left in between. The CDR3 length is 14 residues. The CDR3 DNA sequence: TGTGCCAGCAGCTTGGAGACAGTAAGAGGCGAGCAGTACTTC. Translation gives CASSLETVRGEQYF.

The chain carries TRBV28 and TRBJ2-7; D is unclear. CDR3 length: 13 residues. Per germline, CDR1 MDHEN and CDR2 SYDVKM. The germline V and J ends were trimmed by 7 bases and 1 base, with 11 bases remaining between them. CDR3 nucleotide sequence: TGTGCCAGCATGCAGCCCAATTCCTACGAGCAGTACTTC. The encoded protein is CASMQPNSYEQYF. Supplemented by reference TRBV28 and TRBJ2-7, the full variable domain reads DVKVTQSSRYLVKRTGEKVFLECVQDMDHENMFWYRQDPGLGLRLIYFSYDVKMKEKGDIPEGYSVSREKKERFSLILESASTNQTSMYLCASMQPNSYEQYFGPGTRLTVT.

The genes are TRBV29-1 and TRBJ2-3; the D gene is possibly TRBD1 (6 bases). Trimming removed 7 bases from V and 10 bases from J, with 12 bases in between. This CDR3 is built from 10 residues. Germline CDR1 is SQVTM and CDR2 is ANQGSEA. The CDR3 DNA reads as TGCAGCGCCCTAGAGGGGGCGCAGTATTTT. It encodes CSALEGAQYF.

J is TRBJ1-4 and V is TRBV7-6; D may be TRBD1 (5 bases). CDR3 size: 17 residues. Germline V CDR1 and CDR2: SGHVS, FNYEAQ. V was cut by 2 bases and J by 3 bases, with 16 bases left in between. The CDR3 region is CASSLIAGRWANEKLFF. CDR3 sequence (DNA): TGTGCCAGCAGCTTAATTGCAGGGCGTTGGGCTAATGAAAAACTGTTTTTT. Complete variable domain (other parts from reference TRBV7-6 and TRBJ1-4): GAGVSQSPRYKVTKRGQDVALRCDPISGHVSLYWYRQALGQGPEFLTYFNYEAQQDKSGLPNDRFSAERPEGSISTLTIQRTEQRDSAMYRCASSLIAGRWANEKLFFGSGTQLSVL.

This rearrangement joins TRBV27 to TRBJ2-7; 8 nucleotides line up with TRBD1. Per the germline V gene, CDR1 is MNHEY and CDR2 is SMNVEV (reference sequence). V dropped 5 bases and J dropped 4; count of bases not matched to a gene: 1. This CDR3 comprises 12 residues. CDR3 residues: CASSNRGYEQYF. CDR3 DNA: TGTGCCAGCAGTAACAGGGGGTACGAGCAGTACTTC.

This clone occurred once. V is TRBV20-1 and J is TRBJ2-4; TRBD1 is a possible D gene (5 bases). Germline CDR1 is DFQATT and CDR2 is SNEGSKA (reference sequence). This CDR3 is 11 amino acids long. Trimming shortened V by 3 bases and J by 9 bases, and 9 bases separated the two germline ends. In nucleotides, the CDR3 is TGCAGTGCTAGCTCAGGGATCATTCAGTACTTC. It yields the protein CSASSGIIQYF.

V usage is TRBV4-2 and J usage is TRBJ2-3; 16 bases are a match to TRBD2. The ends lost 1 base at V and 4 bases at J; junction bases unmatched: 5. This CDR3 spans 18 amino acids. CDR1 is LGHNA and CDR2 is YNFKEQ in the germline V gene. CDR3 loop: CASSQVGLAGGMADTQYF. The CDR3 DNA follows: TGTGCCAGCAGCCAAGTGGGACTAGCGGGAGGGATGGCAGATACGCAGTATTTT.

The chain combines TRBV29-1 with TRBJ2-5, with TRBD2 matching over 9 bases. Unmatched junction bases numbered 5, after V lost 5 bases and J lost 4 bases. Germline CDR1 is SQVTM and CDR2 is ANQGSEA. This CDR3 is built from 13 residues. The CDR3, as DNA: TGCAGCGTTCACCTAGCGGGATCAGAGACCCAGTACTTC. Its translation: CSVHLAGSETQYF.

This clone showed up just a few times. This chain uses TRBV10-3 with TRBJ2-7; 14 bases are a match to TRBD2. Germline loops: CDR1 ENHRY, CDR2 SYGVKD. CDR3 length: 19 amino acids. The V gene end was trimmed by 6 bases and the J gene end by 3 bases; junction bases not matched to a gene: 16. CDR3 protein: CAIRPDPGLAGESSYEQYF. The CDR3 nucleotides are TGTGCCATCAGGCCTGACCCGGGACTAGCGGGAGAATCTAGCTACGAGCAGTACTTC.

V usage is TRBV10-3 and J usage is TRBJ1-5; 11 bases fit TRBD1. Germline V CDR1 and CDR2: ENHRY, SYGVKD. CDR3 size: 20 residues. With V trimmed by 6 bases and J by 0 bases, 16 bases remained unmatched. This CDR3 is CAIRKAPGQGEAYSNQPQHF. Here the CDR3 DNA reads TGTGCCATCAGGAAAGCCCCGGGACAGGGGGAGGCGTATAGCAATCAGCCCCAGCATTTT.

V and J are TRBV6-6 and TRBJ1-1; 7 positions match TRBD1. Unmatched junction bases numbered 11, after V lost 5 bases and J lost 5 bases. In germline, CDR1 is MNHNY, CDR2 SVGAGI (reference sequence). CDR3 size: 15 residues. CDR3 amino acids: CASSPPRQGSTEAFF. CDR3 DNA: TGTGCCAGCAGTCCGCCCCGACAGGGAAGTACTGAAGCTTTCTTT.

The chain carries TRBV9 and TRBJ2-3, with 13 bases that match TRBD2. CDR1 and CDR2 from the germline V gene are SGDLS and YYNGEE. V trimming: 3 bases; J trimming: 6 bases; junction bases outside the gene matches: 4. The CDR3 totals 15 residues. The CDR3 region has the DNA TGTGCCAGCAGCGAGCGGACTAGCGGGAGTGATACGCAGTATTTT. Its translation: CASSERTSGSDTQYF.